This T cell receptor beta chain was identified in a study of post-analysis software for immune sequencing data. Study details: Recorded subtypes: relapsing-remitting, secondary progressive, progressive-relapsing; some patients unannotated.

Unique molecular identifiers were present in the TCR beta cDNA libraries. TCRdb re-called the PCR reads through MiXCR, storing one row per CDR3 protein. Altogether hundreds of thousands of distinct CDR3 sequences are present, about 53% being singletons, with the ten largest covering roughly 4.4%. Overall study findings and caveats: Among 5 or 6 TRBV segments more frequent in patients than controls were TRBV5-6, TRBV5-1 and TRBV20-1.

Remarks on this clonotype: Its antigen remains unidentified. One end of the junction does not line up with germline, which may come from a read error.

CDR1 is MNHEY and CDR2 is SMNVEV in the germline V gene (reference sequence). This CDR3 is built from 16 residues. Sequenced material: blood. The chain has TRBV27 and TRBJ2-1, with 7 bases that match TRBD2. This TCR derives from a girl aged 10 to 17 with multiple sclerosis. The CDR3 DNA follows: TGTGCCAGCAGTTTGCCCGGGGGGAGCTCCTACAATGAACAGTTCTTC. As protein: CASSLPGGSSYNEQFF.